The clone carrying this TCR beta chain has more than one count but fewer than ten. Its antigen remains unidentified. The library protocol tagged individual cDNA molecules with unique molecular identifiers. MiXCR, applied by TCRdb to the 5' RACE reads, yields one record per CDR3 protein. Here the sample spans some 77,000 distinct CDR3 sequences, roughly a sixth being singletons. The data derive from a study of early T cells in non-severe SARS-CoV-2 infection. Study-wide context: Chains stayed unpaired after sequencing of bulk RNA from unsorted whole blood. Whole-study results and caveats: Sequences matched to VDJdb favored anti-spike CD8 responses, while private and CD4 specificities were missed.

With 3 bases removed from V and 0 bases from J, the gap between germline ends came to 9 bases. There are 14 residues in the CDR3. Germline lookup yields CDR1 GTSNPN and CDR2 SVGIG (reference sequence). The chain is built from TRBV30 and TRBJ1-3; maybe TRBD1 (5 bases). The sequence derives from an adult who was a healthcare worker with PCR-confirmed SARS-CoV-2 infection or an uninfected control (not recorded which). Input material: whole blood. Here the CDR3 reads CAWRTDLSGNTIYF. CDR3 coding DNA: TGTGCCTGGAGGACAGATCTCTCTGGAAACACCATATATTTT.